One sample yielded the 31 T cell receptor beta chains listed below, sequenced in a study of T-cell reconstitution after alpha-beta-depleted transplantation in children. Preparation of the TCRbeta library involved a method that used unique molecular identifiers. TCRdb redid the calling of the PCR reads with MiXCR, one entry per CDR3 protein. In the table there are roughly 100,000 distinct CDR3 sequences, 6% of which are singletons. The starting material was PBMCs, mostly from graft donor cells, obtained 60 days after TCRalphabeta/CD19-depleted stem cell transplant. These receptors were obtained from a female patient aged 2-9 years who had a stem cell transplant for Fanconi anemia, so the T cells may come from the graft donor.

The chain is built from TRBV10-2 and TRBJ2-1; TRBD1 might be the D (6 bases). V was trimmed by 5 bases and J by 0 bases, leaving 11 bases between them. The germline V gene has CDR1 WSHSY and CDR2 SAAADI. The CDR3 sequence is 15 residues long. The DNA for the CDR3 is TGCGCCAGCAGTCCGGGACACAGCTCCTACAATGAGCAGTTCTTC. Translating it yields CASSPGHSSYNEQFF.

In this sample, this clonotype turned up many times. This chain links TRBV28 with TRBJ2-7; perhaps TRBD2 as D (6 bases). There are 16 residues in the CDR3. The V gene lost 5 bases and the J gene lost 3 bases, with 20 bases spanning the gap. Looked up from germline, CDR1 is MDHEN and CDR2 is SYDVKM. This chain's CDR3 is CASSNPKGRWIYEQYF. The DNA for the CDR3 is TGTGCCAGCAGTAATCCCAAGGGGAGGTGGATCTACGAGCAGTACTTC.

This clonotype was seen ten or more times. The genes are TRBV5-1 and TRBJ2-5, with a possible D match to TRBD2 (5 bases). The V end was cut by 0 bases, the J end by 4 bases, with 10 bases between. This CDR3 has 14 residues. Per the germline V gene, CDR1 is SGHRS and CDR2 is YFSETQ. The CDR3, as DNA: TGCGCCAGCAGCTTGGTCCGGGAAAGAGAGACCCAGTACTTC. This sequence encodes CASSLVRERETQYF.

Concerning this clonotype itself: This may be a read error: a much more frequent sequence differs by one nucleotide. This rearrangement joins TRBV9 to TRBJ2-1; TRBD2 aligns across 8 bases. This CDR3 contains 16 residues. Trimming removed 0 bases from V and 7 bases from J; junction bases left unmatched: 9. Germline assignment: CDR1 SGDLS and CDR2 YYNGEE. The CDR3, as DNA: TGTGCCAGCAGCGTAGTGCGGGGGGAGGGGGGTAATGAGCAGTTCTTC. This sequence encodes CASSVVRGEGGNEQFF.

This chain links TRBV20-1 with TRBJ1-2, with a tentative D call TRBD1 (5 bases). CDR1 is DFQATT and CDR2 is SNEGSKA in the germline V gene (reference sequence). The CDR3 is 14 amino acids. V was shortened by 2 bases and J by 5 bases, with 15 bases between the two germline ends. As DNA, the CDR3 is TGCAGTGCTAGAAGGACAAGAGAGGCTTATGGCTACACCTTC. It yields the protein CSARRTREAYGYTF.

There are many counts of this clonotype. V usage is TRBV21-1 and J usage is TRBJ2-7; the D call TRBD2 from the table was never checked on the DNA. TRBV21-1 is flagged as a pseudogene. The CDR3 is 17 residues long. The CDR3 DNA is TGTGCCAGCAGCAAACCCCGGACTAGCGGGATCTCCTACGAGCAGTACTTC. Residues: CASSKPRTSGISYEQYF.

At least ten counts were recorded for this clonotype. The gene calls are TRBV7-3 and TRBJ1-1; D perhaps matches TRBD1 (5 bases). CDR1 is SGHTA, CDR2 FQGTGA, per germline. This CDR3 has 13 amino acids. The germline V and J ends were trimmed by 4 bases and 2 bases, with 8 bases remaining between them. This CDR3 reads CASSSGPNTEAFF. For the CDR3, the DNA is TGTGCCAGCAGCTCGGGACCTAACACTGAAGCTTTCTTT.

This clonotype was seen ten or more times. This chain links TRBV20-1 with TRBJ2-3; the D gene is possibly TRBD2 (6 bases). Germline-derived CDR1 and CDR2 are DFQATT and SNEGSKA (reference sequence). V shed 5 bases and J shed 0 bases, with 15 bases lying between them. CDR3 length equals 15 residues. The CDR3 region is CSAHLVAASTDTQYF. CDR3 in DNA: TGCAGTGCTCATTTGGTAGCGGCGAGCACAGATACGCAGTATTTT.

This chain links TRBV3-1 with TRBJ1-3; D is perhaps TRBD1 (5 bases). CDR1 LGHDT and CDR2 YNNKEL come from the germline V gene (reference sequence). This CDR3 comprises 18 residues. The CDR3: CTFSFWGVQNHSGNTIYF. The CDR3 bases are TGTACCTTCAGTTTTTGGGGGGTTCAGAACCACTCTGGAAACACCATATATTTT.

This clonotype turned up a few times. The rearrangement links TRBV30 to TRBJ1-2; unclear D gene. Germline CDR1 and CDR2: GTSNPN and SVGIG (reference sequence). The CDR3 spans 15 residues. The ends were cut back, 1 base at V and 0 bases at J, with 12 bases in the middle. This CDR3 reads CAWSAGSAANYGYTF. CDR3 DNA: TGTGCCTGGAGTGCAGGTTCCGCGGCTAACTATGGCTACACCTTC.

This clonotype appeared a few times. CDR3 protein: CAGGWASGATSTDTQYF. The CDR3 region has the DNA TGTGCCGGGGGGTGGGCTAGCGGGGCGACCAGCACAGATACGCAGTATTTT. The chain combines TRBV2 with TRBJ2-3, with 9 bases aligning to TRBD2. Per germline, CDR1 SNHLY and CDR2 FYNNEI. Trimming at V came to 11 bases and at J to 0 bases, leaving 15 bases not matched to a gene. The CDR3 length is 17 residues.

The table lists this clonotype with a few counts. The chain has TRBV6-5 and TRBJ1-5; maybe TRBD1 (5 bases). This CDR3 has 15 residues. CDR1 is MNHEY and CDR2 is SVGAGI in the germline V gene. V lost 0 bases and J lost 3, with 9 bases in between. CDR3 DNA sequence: TGTGCCAGCAGTTACTCGATGACAGCCAATCAGCCCCAGCATTTT. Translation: CASSYSMTANQPQHF.

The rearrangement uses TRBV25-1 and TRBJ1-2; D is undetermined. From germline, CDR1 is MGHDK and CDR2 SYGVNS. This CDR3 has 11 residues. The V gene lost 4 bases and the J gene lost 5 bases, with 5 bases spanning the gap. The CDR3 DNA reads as TGTGCCAGCAGTGCTGTTTATGGCTACACCTTC. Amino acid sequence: CASSAVYGYTF.

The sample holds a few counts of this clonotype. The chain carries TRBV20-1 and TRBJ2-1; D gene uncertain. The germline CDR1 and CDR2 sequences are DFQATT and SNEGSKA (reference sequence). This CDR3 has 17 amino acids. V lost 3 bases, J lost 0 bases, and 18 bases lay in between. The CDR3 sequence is CSASGPSAHSSYNEQFF. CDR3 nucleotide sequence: TGCAGTGCTAGTGGGCCCAGCGCGCACAGCTCCTACAATGAGCAGTTCTTC.

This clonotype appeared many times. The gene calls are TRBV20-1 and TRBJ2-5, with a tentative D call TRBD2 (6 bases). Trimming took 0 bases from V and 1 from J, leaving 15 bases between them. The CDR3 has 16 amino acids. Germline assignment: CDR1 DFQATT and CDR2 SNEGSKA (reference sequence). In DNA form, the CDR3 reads TGCAGTGCTAGAGATGAACGGGAGTTTGCCCAAGAGACCCAGTACTTC. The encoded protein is CSARDEREFAQETQYF.

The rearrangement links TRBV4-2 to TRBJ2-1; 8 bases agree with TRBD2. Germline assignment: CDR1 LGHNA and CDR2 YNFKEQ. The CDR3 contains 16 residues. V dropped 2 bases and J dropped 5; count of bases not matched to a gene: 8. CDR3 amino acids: CASSQSNPAGDNEQFF. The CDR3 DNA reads TGTGCCAGCAGCCAATCGAACCCAGCGGGGGACAATGAGCAGTTCTTC.

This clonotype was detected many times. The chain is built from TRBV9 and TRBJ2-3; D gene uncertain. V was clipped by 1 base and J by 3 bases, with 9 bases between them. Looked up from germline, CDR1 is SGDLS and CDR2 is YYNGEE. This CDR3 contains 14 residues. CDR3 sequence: CASSVTPTTDTQYF. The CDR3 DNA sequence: TGTGCCAGCAGCGTAACTCCGACAACAGATACGCAGTATTTT.

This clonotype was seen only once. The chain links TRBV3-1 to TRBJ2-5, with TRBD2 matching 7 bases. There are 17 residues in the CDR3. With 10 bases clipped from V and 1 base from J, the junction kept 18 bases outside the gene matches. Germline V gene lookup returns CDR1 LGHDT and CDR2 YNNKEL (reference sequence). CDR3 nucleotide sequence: TGTGCCACCACCCAAGATCGCGGGAGCGACTTCCAAGAGACCCAGTACTTC. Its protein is CATTQDRGSDFQETQYF.

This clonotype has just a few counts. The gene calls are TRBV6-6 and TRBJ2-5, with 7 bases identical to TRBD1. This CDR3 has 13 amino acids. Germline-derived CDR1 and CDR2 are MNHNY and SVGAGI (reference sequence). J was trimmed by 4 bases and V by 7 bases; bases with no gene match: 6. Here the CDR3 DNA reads TGTGCCAGCAAGCCACAGGGGACAGAGACCCAGTACTTC. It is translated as CASKPQGTETQYF.

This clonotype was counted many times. As DNA, the CDR3 is TGTGCCAGCAGCCTCCTGGGCGATGAGCAGTTCTTC. The encoded protein is CASSLLGDEQFF. This chain connects TRBV12-3 or TRBV12-4 to TRBJ2-1, with D unresolved. The germline V and J ends were trimmed by 6 bases and 8 bases, with 11 bases remaining between them. CDR3 size: 12 residues.

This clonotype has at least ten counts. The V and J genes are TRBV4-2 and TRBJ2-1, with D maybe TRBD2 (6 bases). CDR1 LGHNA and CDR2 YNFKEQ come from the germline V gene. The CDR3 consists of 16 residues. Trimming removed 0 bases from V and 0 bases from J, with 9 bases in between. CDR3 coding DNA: TGTGCCAGCAGCCAAGAAACGACTAGCTCCTACAATGAGCAGTTCTTC. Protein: CASSQETTSSYNEQFF.

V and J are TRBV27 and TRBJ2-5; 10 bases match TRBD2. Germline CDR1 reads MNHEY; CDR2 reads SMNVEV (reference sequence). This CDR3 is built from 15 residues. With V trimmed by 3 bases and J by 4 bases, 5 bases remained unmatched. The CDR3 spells CASSFWASGRETQYF. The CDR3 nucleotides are TGTGCCAGCAGTTTTTGGGCTAGCGGGAGAGAGACCCAGTACTTC.

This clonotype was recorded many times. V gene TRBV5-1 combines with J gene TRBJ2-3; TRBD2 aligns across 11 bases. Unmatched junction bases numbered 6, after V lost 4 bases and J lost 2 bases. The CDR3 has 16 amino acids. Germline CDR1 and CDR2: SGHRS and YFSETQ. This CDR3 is CASSPRLAGFTDTQYF. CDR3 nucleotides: TGCGCCAGCAGCCCAAGACTAGCGGGGTTCACAGATACGCAGTATTTT.

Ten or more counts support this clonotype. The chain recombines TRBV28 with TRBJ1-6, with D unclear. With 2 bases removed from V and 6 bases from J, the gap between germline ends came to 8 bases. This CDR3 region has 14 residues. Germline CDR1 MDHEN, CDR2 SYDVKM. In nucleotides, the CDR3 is TGTGCCAGCAGTTTAATAGCCTTTAATTCACCCCTCCACTTT. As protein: CASSLIAFNSPLHF.

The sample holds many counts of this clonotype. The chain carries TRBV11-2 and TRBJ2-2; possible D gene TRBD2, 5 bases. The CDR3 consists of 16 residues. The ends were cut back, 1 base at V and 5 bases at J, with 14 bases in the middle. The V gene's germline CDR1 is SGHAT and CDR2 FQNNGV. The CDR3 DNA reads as TGTGCCAGCAGCTTAGTACTCACGGGGAGAACCGGGGAGCTGTTTTTT. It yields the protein CASSLVLTGRTGELFF. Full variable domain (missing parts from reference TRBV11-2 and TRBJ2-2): EAGVAQSPRYKIIEKRQSVAFWCNPISGHATLYWYQQILGQGPKLLIQFQNNGVVDDSQLPKDRFSAERLKGVDSTLKIQPAKLEDSAVYLCASSLVLTGRTGELFFGEGSRLTVL.

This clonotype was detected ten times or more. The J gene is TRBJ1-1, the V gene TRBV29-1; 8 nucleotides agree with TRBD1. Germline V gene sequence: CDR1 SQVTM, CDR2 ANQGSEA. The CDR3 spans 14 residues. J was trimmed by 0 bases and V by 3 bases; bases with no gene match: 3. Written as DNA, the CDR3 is TGCAGCGTTGACCGACAGGGGATGAACACTGAAGCTTTCTTT. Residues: CSVDRQGMNTEAFF.

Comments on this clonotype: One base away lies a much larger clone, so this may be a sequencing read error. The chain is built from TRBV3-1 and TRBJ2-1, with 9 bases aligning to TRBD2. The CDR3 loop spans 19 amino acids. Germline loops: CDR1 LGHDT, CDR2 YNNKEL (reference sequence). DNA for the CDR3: TGTGCCAGCTGCCAAGATTACAACATAGCGGGAGACTACTACAATGAGCAGTTCTTC. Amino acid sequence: CASCQDYNIAGDYYNEQFF.

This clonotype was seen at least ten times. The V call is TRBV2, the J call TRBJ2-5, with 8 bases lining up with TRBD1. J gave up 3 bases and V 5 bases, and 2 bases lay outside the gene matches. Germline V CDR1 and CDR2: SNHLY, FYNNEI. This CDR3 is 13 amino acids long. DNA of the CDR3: TGTGCCAGCAGTCCGGACAGGGAAGAGACCCAGTACTTC. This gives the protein CASSPDREETQYF.

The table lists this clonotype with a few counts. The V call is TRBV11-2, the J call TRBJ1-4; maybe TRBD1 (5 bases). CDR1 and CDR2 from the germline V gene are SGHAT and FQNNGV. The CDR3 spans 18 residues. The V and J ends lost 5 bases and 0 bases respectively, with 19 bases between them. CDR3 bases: TGTGCCAGCAGCACACTGCCGGGACGCAGAGCAACTAATGAAAAACTGTTTTTT. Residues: CASSTLPGRRATNEKLFF.

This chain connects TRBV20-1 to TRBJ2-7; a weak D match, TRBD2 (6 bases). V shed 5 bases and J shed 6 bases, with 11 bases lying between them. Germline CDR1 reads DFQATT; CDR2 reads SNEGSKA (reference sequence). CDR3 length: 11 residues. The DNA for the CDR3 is TGCAGTGCTCGCGGGGACCCCGAGCAGTACTTC. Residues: CSARGDPEQYF.

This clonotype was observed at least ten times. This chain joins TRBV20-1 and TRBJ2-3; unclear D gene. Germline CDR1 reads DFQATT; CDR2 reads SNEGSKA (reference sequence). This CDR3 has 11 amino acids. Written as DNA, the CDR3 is TGCACCACGTGGGGCACAGATACGCAGTATTTT. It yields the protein CTTWGTDTQYF.